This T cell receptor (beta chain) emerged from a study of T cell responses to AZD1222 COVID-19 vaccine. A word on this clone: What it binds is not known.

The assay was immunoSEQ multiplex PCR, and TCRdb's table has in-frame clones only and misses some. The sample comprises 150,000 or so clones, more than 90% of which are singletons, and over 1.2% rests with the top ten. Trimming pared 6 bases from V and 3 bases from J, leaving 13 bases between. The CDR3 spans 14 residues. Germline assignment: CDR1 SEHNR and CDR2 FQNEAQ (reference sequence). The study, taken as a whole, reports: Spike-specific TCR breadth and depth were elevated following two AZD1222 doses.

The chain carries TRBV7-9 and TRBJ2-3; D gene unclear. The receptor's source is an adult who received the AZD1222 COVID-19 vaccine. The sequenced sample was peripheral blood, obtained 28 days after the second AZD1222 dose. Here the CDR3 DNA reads TGTGCCAGCAGGGTAGGAACAGAGACAGATACGCAGTATTTT. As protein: CASRVGTETDTQYF.